The 5 T cell receptor beta chains below all came from one sample that was sequenced in a study of T-cell memory formation after mild COVID-19. TCRdb itself ran the 5' RACE reads through MiXCR, one entry per CDR3 protein. Of a few hundred thousand distinct CDR3 sequences listed, about a sixth are singletons. The specimen sequenced was PBMCs or a T cell subset sorted from them (not recorded which). The receptors here all came from a man in his late teens or twenties who had mild COVID-19 (a few samples of this study predate the infection). Cell type and time point are not known.

This clonotype was picked up a small number of times. The chain uses TRBV4-1 and TRBJ2-5; the D is unclear. Germline assignment: CDR1 MGHRA and CDR2 YSYEKL. This CDR3 has 13 residues. The V end was cut by 2 bases, the J end by 5 bases, with 9 bases between. CDR3 in amino acids: CASSQQFFETQYF. The CDR3 region has the DNA TGCGCCAGCAGCCAACAGTTTTTCGAGACCCAGTACTTC.

This rearrangement joins TRBV18 to TRBJ1-1, with 8 bases fitting TRBD1. V was pared by 6 bases and J by 4 bases, with 7 bases of the junction left unmatched. The germline V gene encodes CDR1 KGHSH and CDR2 LQKENI. CDR3 length: 14 residues. CDR3 DNA sequence: TGTGCCAGCTCCCAGGGGGCCGAGAGCACTGAAGCTTTCTTT. Translated: CASSQGAESTEAFF.

The rearrangement uses TRBV5-1 and TRBJ1-3; D perhaps matches TRBD1 (6 bases). V was trimmed by 4 bases and J by 4 bases, leaving 9 bases between them. The CDR3 totals 13 residues. Germline V gene lookup returns CDR1 SGHRS and CDR2 YFSETQ. Here the CDR3 reads CASSPGTGNTIYF. CDR3 bases: TGCGCCAGCAGCCCCGGGACAGGAAACACCATATATTTT.

This clonotype showed up just a few times. The chain employs TRBV6-5 and TRBJ2-1; D unclear. The CDR3 length is 13 residues. The V gene's germline CDR1 is MNHEY and CDR2 SVGAGI. With 6 bases removed from V and 9 bases from J, the gap between germline ends came to 15 bases. The CDR3 protein is CASRRTTGSEQFF. The CDR3 bases are TGTGCCAGCAGACGCACAACGGGCAGTGAGCAGTTCTTC.

This clonotype has more than one count but fewer than ten. V and J are TRBV3-1 and TRBJ1-1; D is uncertain. Germline loops: CDR1 LGHDT, CDR2 YNNKEL (reference sequence). The V and J ends lost 2 bases and 6 bases respectively, with 16 bases between them. This CDR3 comprises 15 residues. Here the CDR3 reads CASSQLPSEEAEAFF. The CDR3 DNA follows: TGTGCCAGCAGCCAACTCCCATCAGAGGAGGCTGAAGCTTTCTTT. The whole variable domain, remainder taken from reference TRBV3-1 and TRBJ1-1, is DTAVSQTPKYLVTQMGNDKSIKCEQNLGHDTMYWYKQDSKKFLKIMFSYNNKELIINETVPNRFSPKSPDKAHLNLHINSLELGDSAVYFCASSQLPSEEAEAFFGQGTRLTVV.